Listed here is a single T cell receptor (beta chain). Its antigen remains unidentified. The authors prepared the TCRbeta library with unique molecular identifiers. TCRdb used MiXCR to reprocess the PCR reads, holding one entry per CDR3 protein. The data show about 980,000 distinct CDR3 sequences, with roughly 29% seen just once and around 30% held by the top ten. This record comes from a study of T-cell reconstitution after alpha-beta-depleted transplantation in children. Whole-study findings and limits: Surviving recipient T cells and thymic progenitors underlay high day-60 TCRbeta diversity in some patients.

The CDR3 is 18 residues long. Germline CDR1 reads LGHNA; CDR2 reads YNFKEQ. Germline trimming cut 0 bases from V and 5 bases from J; bases unmatched to any gene: 14. The J gene is TRBJ2-3, the V gene TRBV4-2; 7 nucleotides agree with TRBD2. The TCR originated in a boy under two years old who had a stem cell transplant for SCID, so the T cells may come from the graft donor. The material sequenced was PBMCs, mostly from graft donor cells, taken 360 days after TCRalphabeta/CD19-depleted stem cell transplant. This CDR3 reads CASSQEGLAAAWVDTQYF. CDR3 in DNA: TGTGCCAGCAGCCAAGAAGGTCTAGCGGCGGCCTGGGTAGATACGCAGTATTTT.